This record concerns one T cell receptor (beta chain) sequence. The source of the sample is a study of blood T cell repertoires in COVID-19. Background on the study: The United States, Italy and Spain were the sources of the acute and convalescent COVID-19 samples. PBMCs, B-cell-depleted T cells, or T cells were the source of the cDNA or gDNA that made up the material.

Per the original methods: Amplification of reference gene primers provided the estimated nucleated cell counts. The data were produced by immunoSEQ multiplex PCR, yet TCRdb's version contains in-frame clones alone and is incomplete. That table is the source of V, J and clone size, and D and trimming were worked out from the DNA. The sample includes about 60,000 clones, around 80% of them seen just once. This CDR3 is built from 16 residues. Trimming took off 1 base at V and 0 bases at J, with 10 bases between the two ends. CDR1 SGHTA and CDR2 FQGNSA come from the germline V gene. The genes are TRBV7-2 and TRBJ1-3; D uncertain. Sequencing was carried out using peripheral blood. This receptor was identified in a human donor in a cohort sampled during active COVID-19. CDR3 region: CASSLGSQISGNTIYF. CDR3 in DNA: TGTGCCAGCAGCTTAGGGAGCCAAATCTCTGGAAACACCATATATTTT.